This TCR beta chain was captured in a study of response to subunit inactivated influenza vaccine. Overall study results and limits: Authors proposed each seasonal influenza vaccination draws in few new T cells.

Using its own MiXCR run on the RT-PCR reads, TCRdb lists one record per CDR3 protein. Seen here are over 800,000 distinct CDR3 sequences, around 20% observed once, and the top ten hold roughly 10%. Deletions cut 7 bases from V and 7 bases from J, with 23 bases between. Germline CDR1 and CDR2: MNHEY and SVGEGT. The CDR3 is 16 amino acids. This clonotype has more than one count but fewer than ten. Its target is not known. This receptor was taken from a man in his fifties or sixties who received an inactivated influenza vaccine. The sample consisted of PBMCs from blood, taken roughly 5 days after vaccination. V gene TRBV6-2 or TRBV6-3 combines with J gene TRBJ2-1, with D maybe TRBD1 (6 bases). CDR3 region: CASTPTPAGAANEQFF. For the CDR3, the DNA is TGTGCCAGCACCCCCACGCCGGCAGGGGCAGCGAATGAGCAGTTCTTC.